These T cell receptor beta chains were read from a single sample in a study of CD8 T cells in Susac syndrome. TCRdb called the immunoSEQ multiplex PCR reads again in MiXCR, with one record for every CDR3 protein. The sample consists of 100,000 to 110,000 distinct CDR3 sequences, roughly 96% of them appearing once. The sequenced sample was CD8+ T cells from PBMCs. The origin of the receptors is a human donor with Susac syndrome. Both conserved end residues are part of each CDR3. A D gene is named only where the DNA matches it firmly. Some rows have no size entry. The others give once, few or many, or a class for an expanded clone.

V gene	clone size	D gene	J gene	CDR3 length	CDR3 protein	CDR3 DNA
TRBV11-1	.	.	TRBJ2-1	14	CASSLAVGDNEQFF	TGTGCCAGCAGCTTAGCGGTCGGAGATAATGAGCAGTTCTTC
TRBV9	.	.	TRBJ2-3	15	CASSVAPSSTDTQYF	TGTGCCAGCAGCGTAGCACCCTCTAGCACAGATACGCAGTATTTT
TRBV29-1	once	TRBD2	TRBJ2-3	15	CSVVVAGVDTDTQYF	TGCAGCGTTGTGGTAGCGGGAGTTGATACAGATACGCAGTATTTT
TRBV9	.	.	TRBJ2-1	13	CASRPGTDNEQFF	TGTGCCAGCAGACCGGGGACTGACAATGAGCAGTTCTTC
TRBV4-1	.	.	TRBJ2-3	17	CASSPTAGLRVTDTQYF	TGCGCCAGCAGCCCTACCGCAGGCTTACGCGTTACAGATACGCAGTATTTT
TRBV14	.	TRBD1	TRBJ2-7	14	CASSQGQGPYEQYF	TGTGCCAGCAGCCAAGGACAGGGGCCCTACGAGCAGTACTTC
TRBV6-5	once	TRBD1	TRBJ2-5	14	CASSQGAGQETQYF	TGTGCCAGCAGCCAGGGGGCAGGCCAAGAGACCCAGTACTTC
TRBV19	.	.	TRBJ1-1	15	CASSIAPGMGTEAFF	TGTGCCAGTAGTATAGCACCAGGGATGGGCACTGAAGCTTTCTTT
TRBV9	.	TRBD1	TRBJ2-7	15	CASSVAGTVRNEQYF	TGTGCCAGCAGCGTAGCCGGGACAGTGAGGAACGAGCAGTACTTC
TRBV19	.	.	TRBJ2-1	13	CASRSSPNNEQFF	TGTGCCAGTAGGAGCTCGCCCAACAATGAGCAGTTCTTC
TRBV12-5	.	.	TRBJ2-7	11	CASGSNYEQYF	TGTGCTAGTGGTTCCAATTACGAGCAGTACTTC
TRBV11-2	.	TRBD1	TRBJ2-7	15	CASSIGQGSSREQYF	TGTGCCAGCAGCATTGGACAGGGAAGTTCCCGCGAGCAGTACTTC
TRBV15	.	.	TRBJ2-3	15	CATSRDSGAPDTQYF	TGTGCCACCAGCAGAGATTCGGGAGCACCGGATACGCAGTATTTT
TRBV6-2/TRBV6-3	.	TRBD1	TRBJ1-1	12	CASRTGGTEAFF	TGTGCCTCCCGGACAGGGGGCACTGAAGCTTTCTTT
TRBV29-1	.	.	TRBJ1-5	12	CSTPLSNQPQHF	TGCAGCACCCCCCTGAGCAATCAGCCCCAGCATTTT
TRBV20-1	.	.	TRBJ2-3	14	CSAVADLGTDTQYF	TGCAGTGCTGTAGCGGATTTAGGCACAGATACGCAGTATTTT
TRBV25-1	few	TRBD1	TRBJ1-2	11	CASRTGDGYTF	TGTGCCAGCAGGACAGGGGACGGCTACACCTTC
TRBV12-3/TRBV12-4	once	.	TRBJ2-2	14	CASSEGLFWGELFF	TGTGCCAGCAGTGAGGGACTGTTTTGGGGGGAGCTGTTTTTT
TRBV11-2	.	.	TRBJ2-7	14	CASSLVKSSYEQYF	TGTGCCAGCAGCTTGGTTAAGAGCTCCTACGAGCAGTACTTC
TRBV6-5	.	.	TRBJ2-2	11	CASTPGGELFF	TGTGCCAGCACCCCCGGGGGGGAGCTGTTTTTT
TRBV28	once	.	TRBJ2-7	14	CASMKGRAPYEQYF	TGTGCCAGCATGAAAGGCAGGGCCCCCTACGAGCAGTACTTC
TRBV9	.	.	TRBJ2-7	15	CASSVATLGSGEQYF	TGTGCCAGCAGCGTAGCTACACTAGGCTCGGGCGAGCAGTACTTC
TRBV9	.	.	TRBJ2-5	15	CASSPDRIPGETQYF	TGTGCCAGCAGCCCAGACAGGATCCCCGGAGAGACCCAGTACTTC
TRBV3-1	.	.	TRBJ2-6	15	CASSLTFSGANVLTF	TGTGCCAGCAGCTTAACCTTCTCTGGGGCCAACGTCCTGACTTTC
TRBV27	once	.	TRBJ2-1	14	CASAPGTGHNEQFF	TGTGCCAGCGCCCCCGGGACGGGTCACAATGAGCAGTTCTTC
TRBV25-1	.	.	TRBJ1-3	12	CASSDNGNTIYF	TGTGCCAGCAGTGATAATGGAAACACCATATATTTT
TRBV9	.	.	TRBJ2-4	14	CASSPGASLNIQYF	TGTGCCAGCAGCCCTGGGGCGTCCCTAAACATTCAGTACTTC
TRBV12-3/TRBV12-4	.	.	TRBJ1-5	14	CASSWANSNQPQHF	TGTGCCAGCAGTTGGGCGAATAGCAATCAGCCCCAGCATTTT
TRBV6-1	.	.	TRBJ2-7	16	CASSPPGSGSLYEQYF	TGTGCCAGCAGTCCCCCAGGGTCGGGCTCACTCTACGAGCAGTACTTC
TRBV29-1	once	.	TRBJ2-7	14	CSVPRGAGIHEQYF	TGCAGCGTTCCGCGGGGTGCAGGGATCCACGAGCAGTACTTC
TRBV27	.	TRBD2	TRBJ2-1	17	CASSTSGLASSYNEQFF	TGTGCCAGCAGTACCTCGGGACTAGCTAGCTCCTACAATGAGCAGTTCTTC
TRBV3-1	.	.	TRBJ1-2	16	CASSQVSGTPNYGYTF	TGTGCCAGCAGCCAAGTTTCTGGGACTCCTAACTATGGCTACACCTTC
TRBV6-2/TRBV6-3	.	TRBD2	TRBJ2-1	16	CASSALLAGGPDEQFF	TGTGCCAGCAGTGCTCTCTTAGCGGGGGGGCCGGATGAGCAGTTCTTC
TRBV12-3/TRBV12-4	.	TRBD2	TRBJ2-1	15	CASTTGLAGAYPPFF	TGTGCCAGCACCACCGGACTAGCGGGAGCTTACCCCCCGTTCTTC
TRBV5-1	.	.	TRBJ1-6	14	CASSLRQSNSPLHF	TGCGCCAGCAGCTTGCGGCAGAGTAATTCACCCCTCCACTTT
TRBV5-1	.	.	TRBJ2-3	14	CASSLGTTTDTQYF	TGCGCCAGCAGCTTGGGGACTACCACAGATACGCAGTATTTT
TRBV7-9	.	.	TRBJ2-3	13	CATNTGSTDTQYF	TGTGCCACCAACACAGGGAGCACAGATACGCAGTATTTT
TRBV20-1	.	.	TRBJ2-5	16	CSARDKAAQRRETQYF	TGCAGTGCTAGAGATAAGGCGGCCCAGCGGAGAGAGACCCAGTACTTC
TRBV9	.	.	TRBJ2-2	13	CASTPGGERELFF	TGTGCCAGCACCCCAGGGGGGGAGCGGGAGCTGTTTTTT
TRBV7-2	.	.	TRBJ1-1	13	CASSFPGDTEAFF	TGTGCCAGCAGCTTCCCAGGGGACACTGAAGCTTTCTTT
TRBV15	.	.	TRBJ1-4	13	CATSRETSGELFF	TGTGCCACCAGCAGAGAAACCTCCGGGGAACTGTTTTTT
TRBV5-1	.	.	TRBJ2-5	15	CASSLLQGPQETQYF	TGCGCCAGCAGCTTGTTGCAGGGCCCCCAAGAGACCCAGTACTTC
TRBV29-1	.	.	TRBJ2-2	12	CSAKRATGELFF	TGCAGCGCCAAGAGAGCCACCGGGGAGCTGTTTTTT
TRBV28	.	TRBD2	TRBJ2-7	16	CASSPTGTSGSTEQYF	TGTGCCAGCAGTCCCACCGGGACTAGCGGGAGTACCGAGCAGTACTTC
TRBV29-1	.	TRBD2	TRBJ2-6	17	CSVLVGGVISGANVLTF	TGCAGCGTCCTGGTCGGGGGGGTTATTTCTGGGGCCAACGTCCTGACTTTC
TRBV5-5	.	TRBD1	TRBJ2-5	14	CASSPRAGGKTQYF	TGTGCCAGCAGCCCACGGGCAGGGGGAAAGACCCAGTACTTC
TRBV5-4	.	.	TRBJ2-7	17	CASSLAEGGAGSYEQYF	TGTGCCAGCAGCTTGGCCGAGGGGGGAGCGGGGTCCTACGAGCAGTACTTC
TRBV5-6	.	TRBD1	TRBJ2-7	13	CASTGQGAYEQYF	TGTGCCAGCACTGGACAGGGCGCCTACGAGCAGTACTTC
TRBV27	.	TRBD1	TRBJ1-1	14	CASKMGQVNTEAFF	TGTGCCAGCAAAATGGGACAGGTGAACACTGAAGCTTTCTTT
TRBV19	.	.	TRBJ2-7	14	CASSIAAGTYEQYF	TGTGCCAGTAGTATAGCGGCCGGTACCTACGAGCAGTACTTC
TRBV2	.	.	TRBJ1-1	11	CASSEISEAFF	TGTGCCAGCAGTGAAATATCGGAAGCTTTCTTT
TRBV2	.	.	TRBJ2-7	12	CASSDILYEQYF	TGTGCCAGCAGTGACATCCTGTACGAGCAGTACTTC
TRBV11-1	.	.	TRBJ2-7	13	CASSFSEGYEQYF	TGTGCCAGCAGCTTCTCCGAAGGCTACGAGCAGTACTTC
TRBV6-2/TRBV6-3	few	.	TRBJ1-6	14	CASRNGWGNSPLHF	TGTGCCAGCAGAAACGGATGGGGGAATTCACCCCTCCACTTT